The next 22 T cell receptor beta chains were all read from a single sample in a study of cytomegalovirus exposure and HLA in healthy donors. The study ran its PCR with 60 Vbeta and 13 Jbeta primers. Data came from immunoSEQ multiplex PCR; TCRdb stores just in-frame clones and leaves some out. The sample consists of approximately 120,000 clones, 73% of them appearing once. Sequencing used PBMCs. These receptors originate from a man aged 35-49 years in good health and CMV-seronegative.

A few counts support this clone. The chain couples TRBV6-6 to TRBJ2-5, with D maybe TRBD2 (6 bases). V was clipped by 9 bases and J by 4 bases, with 12 bases between them. This CDR3 has 12 residues. Germline CDR1 MNHNY, CDR2 SVGAGI (reference sequence). CDR3 in DNA: TGTGCCAGTAAAGGAGGGAGAGAGACCCAGTACTTC. It translates to CASKGGRETQYF.

The genes are TRBV4-1 and TRBJ2-7; 8 bases are shared with TRBD1. The germline V gene has CDR1 MGHRA and CDR2 YSYEKL. J lost 3 bases, V lost 4 bases, and 8 bases had no gene match. This CDR3 comprises 15 residues. CDR3 coding DNA: TGCGCCAGCAGCCCAGCCGGGACAGGTTTCTACGAGCAGTACTTC. Amino acids: CASSPAGTGFYEQYF.

The rearrangement joins TRBV9 to TRBJ2-3; 15 bases are shared with TRBD2. J gave up 4 bases and V 0 bases, and 9 bases lay outside the gene matches. This CDR3 has 19 amino acids. Germline V gene lookup returns CDR1 SGDLS and CDR2 YYNGEE. CDR3 protein: CASSVARTSGRDSSDTQYF. CDR3 nucleotides: TGTGCCAGCAGCGTAGCGAGGACTAGCGGGAGGGATTCCTCAGATACGCAGTATTTT.

The chain uses TRBV28 and TRBJ1-1; 10 bases map to TRBD1. The CDR3 is 17 amino acids. The ends lost 6 bases at V and 0 bases at J; junction bases unmatched: 10. CDR1 is MDHEN and CDR2 is SYDVKM in the germline V gene. The CDR3 DNA follows: TGTGCCAGCAGCATGGGACAGGGGTTTTTTCTGAACACTGAAGCTTTCTTT. Translation gives CASSMGQGFFLNTEAFF.

For this clone: Germline and junction disagree at one end, which may indicate a read error. The V gene is TRBV19, the J gene TRBJ1-5; possibly TRBD1 for D (6 bases). CDR1 is LNHDA, CDR2 SQIVND, per germline (reference sequence). This CDR3 comprises 17 residues. DNA for the CDR3: TGTGCCAGTAGTATGGAAGGTACGGGACACGTAATTCAGCCCCGGCATTTT. The encoded protein is CASSMEGTGHVIQPRHF.

The sample holds one count of this clone. V gene TRBV9 combines with J gene TRBJ2-1; the D gene is possibly TRBD2 (6 bases). V lost 0 bases and J 6 bases, leaving 16 bases between the germline ends. The germline V gene has CDR1 SGDLS and CDR2 YYNGEE. CDR3 length: 16 amino acids. This CDR3 is CASSVGGAPWGNEQFF. CDR3 bases: TGTGCCAGCAGCGTAGGCGGGGCCCCTTGGGGCAATGAGCAGTTCTTC.

By sample fraction, this clone is medium-sized (0.01 to 0.1%). V is TRBV4-3 and J is TRBJ1-5; D is unresolved. V was trimmed by 0 bases and J by 9 bases, leaving 12 bases between them. Germline V gene lookup returns CDR1 LGHNA and CDR2 YSLEER. This CDR3 is built from 14 residues. The CDR3 sequence: CASSQDLEPRPQHF. In DNA form, the CDR3 reads TGCGCCAGCAGCCAAGACTTGGAGCCTCGGCCCCAGCATTTT.

This clone was counted a single time. The chain has TRBV19 and TRBJ1-2; 8 bases map to TRBD1. This CDR3 has 13 amino acids. Per the germline V gene, CDR1 is LNHDA and CDR2 is SQIVND (reference sequence). Losses at the gene ends were 9 bases for V and 1 base for J; bases not matched to a gene: 4. The CDR3 region is CASWTGINYGYTF. CDR3 coding DNA: TGTGCCAGCTGGACAGGGATTAACTATGGCTACACCTTC.

This clone appeared a single time. This chain uses TRBV5-4 with TRBJ2-5; D not certain. Trimming took 4 bases from V and 1 from J, leaving 5 bases between them. This CDR3 is 12 amino acids long. The germline V gene has CDR1 SGHNT and CDR2 YYREEE (reference sequence). In nucleotides, the CDR3 is TGTGCCAGCAGCCTCTCCCAAGAGACCCAGTACTTC. It yields the protein CASSLSQETQYF.

This clone has a handful of counts. CDR3 in DNA: TGTGCCAGCAGCGCCTACAGGGCCGGGGAGCTGTTTTTT. Its protein is CASSAYRAGELFF. The chain couples TRBV16 to TRBJ2-2; the D gene is possibly TRBD1 (6 bases). Between the trimmed V and J ends, which lost 5 bases and 6 bases, there was a span of 10 bases. Germline V CDR1 and CDR2: KGHSY, FQNENV. This CDR3 has 13 amino acids.

The table lists this clone with a count of one. The chain couples TRBV6-5 to TRBJ2-1; unclear D gene. Germline CDR1 reads MNHEY; CDR2 reads SVGAGI. Trimming left V 6 bases short and J 0 bases short, with 12 bases between. The CDR3 length is 15 residues. CDR3 sequence: CASRSSMSSYNEQFF. The CDR3, as DNA: TGTGCCAGCAGATCCTCGATGAGCTCCTACAATGAGCAGTTCTTC.

The chain employs TRBV7-9 and TRBJ2-2; TRBD2 matches at 8 bases. The CDR3 loop spans 15 amino acids. Trimming removed 3 bases from V and 7 bases from J; junction bases left unmatched: 7. Germline V CDR1 and CDR2: SEHNR, FQNEAQ (reference sequence). The DNA of the CDR3 is TGTGCCAGCAGCTTGATCGGGAGGGGCAGCGGGGAGCTGTTTTTT. It is translated as CASSLIGRGSGELFF.

This clone was counted only a few times. V usage is TRBV29-1 and J usage is TRBJ1-1, with D possibly being TRBD1 (6 bases). The CDR3 is 12 residues long. Trimming left V 8 bases short and J 0 bases short, with 10 bases between. The germline V gene has CDR1 SQVTM and CDR2 ANQGSEA. DNA of the CDR3: TGCAGCTCGAACAGGGTGAACACTGAAGCTTTCTTT. It encodes CSSNRVNTEAFF.

The chain combines TRBV6-5 with TRBJ2-2; a possible D gene is TRBD2 (6 bases). The CDR3 contains 15 residues. CDR1 is MNHEY, CDR2 SVGAGI, per germline. Trimming pared 5 bases from V and 3 bases from J, leaving 13 bases between. CDR3 nucleotides: TGTGCCAGCAGTGGGGTTTGGGGGGACACCGGGGAGCTGTTTTTT. This sequence encodes CASSGVWGDTGELFF.

The chain is built from TRBV23-1 and TRBJ1-2; D not resolved. TRBV23-1 is assigned to the ORF class and has an uncertain function. The CDR3 covers 15 residues. V was cut by 6 bases and J by 2 bases, with 16 bases left in between. The CDR3, as DNA: TGCGCCAGCAGGCCCGGCAGCGACGGAAACTATGGCTACACCTTC. Protein: CASRPGSDGNYGYTF.

This clone was seen a few times. V is TRBV19 and J is TRBJ2-7; no reliable D call. Germline loops: CDR1 LNHDA, CDR2 SQIVND (reference sequence). The CDR3 is made up of 12 amino acids. Deletions cut 4 bases from V and 5 bases from J, with 9 bases between. CDR3: CASSKLRDEQYF. The DNA for the CDR3 is TGTGCCAGTAGTAAACTTCGGGACGAGCAGTACTTC. Full variable domain (remainder filled in from reference TRBV19 and TRBJ2-7): DGGITQSPKYLFRKEGQNVTLSCEQNLNHDAMYWYRQDPGQGLRLIYYSQIVNDFQKGDIAEGYSVSREKKESFPLTVTSAQKNPTAFYLCASSKLRDEQYFGPGTRLTVT.

The chain carries TRBV10-3 and TRBJ2-1; 8 nucleotides line up with TRBD1. CDR1 is ENHRY, CDR2 SYGVKD, per germline. J lost 6 bases, V lost 0 bases, and 10 bases had no gene match. This CDR3 contains 17 residues. Written as DNA, the CDR3 is TGTGCCATCAGTGAGTCGACATTCCAGGGGGCCGGCAATGAGCAGTTCTTC. Protein: CAISESTFQGAGNEQFF.

This clone occurred a few times. The CDR3 loop reads CASSEYGADEQYF. The DNA for the CDR3 is TGTGCCAGCAGTGAATATGGGGCCGACGAGCAGTACTTC. This rearrangement joins TRBV25-1 to TRBJ2-7; D might be TRBD1 (5 bases). The CDR3 has 13 residues. The ends were cut back, 0 bases at V and 5 bases at J, with 8 bases in the middle. The V gene's germline CDR1 is MGHDK and CDR2 SYGVNS.

The chain joins TRBV5-1 to TRBJ2-3, with 9 bases lining up with TRBD2. This CDR3 comprises 15 residues. In germline, CDR1 is SGHRS, CDR2 YFSETQ. The V segment lost 8 bases and the J segment 6 bases; nucleotides outside the gene matches: 13. The CDR3 DNA reads as TGCGCCAGTAGGCAGAGGCCTAGCGGGGACGATACGCAGTATTTT. Amino acid sequence: CASRQRPSGDDTQYF. Drawing the rest from reference TRBV5-1 and TRBJ2-3, the complete variable domain is KAGVTQTPRYLIKTRGQQVTLSCSPISGHRSVSWYQQTPGQGLQFLFEYFSETQRNKGNFPGRFSGRQFSNSRSEMNVSTLELGDSALYLCASRQRPSGDDTQYFGPGTRLTVL.

The count of this clone is one. The V gene is TRBV21-1, the J gene TRBJ2-3; the DNA was not used to check the table's D call, TRBD2. TRBV21-1 constitutes a pseudogene. This CDR3 region has 18 residues. CDR3 sequence reads: CASIRRDGSGGATDTQYF. The CDR3 region has the DNA TGTGCCAGCATACGCCGGGATGGTAGCGGGGGGGCAACAGATACGCAGTATTTT.

This chain links TRBV28 with TRBJ1-1; D may be TRBD1 (5 bases). Germline V CDR1 and CDR2: MDHEN, SYDVKM. Trimming pared 4 bases from V and 4 bases from J, leaving 10 bases between. CDR3 size: 13 residues. The DNA for the CDR3 is TGTGCCAGCAGTTCAGGGTCGGGCACTGAAGCTTTCTTT. This gives the protein CASSSGSGTEAFF.

This clone showed up just a few times. V usage is TRBV20-1 and J usage is TRBJ1-2, with D perhaps matching TRBD1 (6 bases). V shed 2 bases and J shed 7 bases, with 8 bases lying between them. This CDR3 region has 11 residues. Germline V lookup: CDR1 DFQATT, CDR2 SNEGSKA (reference sequence). CDR3 nucleotide sequence: TGCAGTGCTAGACCAGGGGTTGGCTACACCTTC. This codes for CSARPGVGYTF.